This T cell receptor beta chain was recorded in a study of T-cell memory formation after mild COVID-19. Across the whole study: Clustering of TCRs was largely donor specific. Findings and caveats of the study: Pre-infection memory harbored some responding clones, suggesting cross-reactive memory joined. SARS-CoV-2 specificity of second-wave clones peaking day 37 was unconfirmed. Clones shrinking from day 15 to 85 showed even CD4/CD8 mixes; later expanders tilted CD4+.

This clonotype was observed a handful of times. Its antigen is not identified. The germline V gene has CDR1 LGHNA and CDR2 YSLEER. Trimming removed 4 bases at V and 5 bases at J, with 14 bases between. The CDR3 sequence is 14 residues long. A single record per CDR3 protein comes from TCRdb applying MiXCR to the 5' RACE reads. Here the sample spans about 340,000 distinct CDR3 sequences, around a sixth being singletons. This clonotype originated in a man between 18 and 35 years old who had mild COVID-19 (a few samples of this study predate the infection). Cell type and time point are not known. Sequences were obtained from PBMCs or a T cell subset sorted from them (not recorded which). The rearrangement links TRBV4-3 to TRBJ2-5; D is perhaps TRBD1 (6 bases). The CDR3 nucleotides are TGCGCCAGCAGCCCCCAACAGGGTTGGGAGACCCAGTACTTC. It translates to CASSPQQGWETQYF.